This entry lists 32 T cell receptor beta chains sequenced from one sample in a study of blood T cell repertoires in COVID-19. TCRdb keeps only in-frame clones here, not all; method: immunoSEQ multiplex PCR. Here the sample spans hundreds of thousands of clones, 85% to 90% being singletons. Sequencing used peripheral blood. These receptors were obtained from a woman aged 50 to 65 with COVID-19, enrolled during active disease.

The chain is built from TRBV27 and TRBJ2-2; D possibly corresponds to TRBD1 (6 bases). CDR3 length: 17 amino acids. The V gene lost 7 bases and the J gene lost 1 base, with 19 bases spanning the gap. In germline, CDR1 is MNHEY, CDR2 SMNVEV (reference sequence). CDR3 coding DNA: TGTGCCAGCACCCCGGGACACTCCAGAAAGAACACCGGGGAGCTGTTTTTT. Amino acids: CASTPGHSRKNTGELFF.

The gene calls are TRBV19 and TRBJ1-1; no firm D call. Germline-derived CDR1 and CDR2 are LNHDA and SQIVND (reference sequence). CDR3 length: 13 amino acids. The V end was cut by 3 bases, the J end by 3 bases, with 8 bases between. The chain's CDR3 is CASSIPGYTEAFF. The CDR3 DNA reads as TGTGCCAGTAGTATCCCAGGATACACTGAAGCTTTCTTT.

This clone was seen only once. The CDR3 spells CASSIGPGDTQYF. DNA of the CDR3: TGTGCCAGTAGTATCGGACCGGGGGATACGCAGTATTTT. The V and J genes are TRBV19 and TRBJ2-3, with D possibly TRBD2 on 5 matching bases. Trimming removed 3 bases at V and 6 bases at J, with 10 bases between. CDR3 size: 13 residues. Per germline, CDR1 LNHDA and CDR2 SQIVND (reference sequence).

This clone was seen just once. The gene calls are TRBV28 and TRBJ2-3, with D perhaps TRBD1 (5 bases). CDR1 and CDR2 from the germline V gene are MDHEN and SYDVKM. V lost 6 bases and J 3 bases, leaving 13 bases between the germline ends. There are 14 residues in the CDR3. The chain's CDR3 is CASSSGFSTDTQYF. The CDR3 bases are TGTGCCAGCAGCTCAGGGTTTAGTACAGATACGCAGTATTTT.

Only a few counts were recorded for this clone. The gene calls are TRBV30 and TRBJ2-7; no firm D call. The CDR3 has 11 amino acids. From germline, CDR1 is GTSNPN and CDR2 SVGIG (reference sequence). Trimming cost V 2 bases and J 6 bases, with 8 bases left between them. CDR3 DNA: TGTGCCTGGAGTTTCCTTCGCGAGCAGTACTTC. This translates into CAWSFLREQYF.

The chain recombines TRBV5-5 with TRBJ1-1; TRBD1 is a possible D gene (5 bases). Germline assignment: CDR1 SGHKS and CDR2 YYEKEE (reference sequence). The CDR3 runs 14 residues. V was shortened by 4 bases and J by 0 bases, with 10 bases between the two germline ends. This CDR3 reads CASSVGHMNTEAFF. CDR3 nucleotide sequence: TGTGCCAGCAGCGTCGGACATATGAACACTGAAGCTTTCTTT. Drawing the rest from reference TRBV5-5 and TRBJ1-1, the complete variable domain is DAGVTQSPTHLIKTRGQQVTLRCSPISGHKSVSWYQQVLGQGPQFIFQYYEKEERGRGNFPDRFSARQFPNYSSELNVNALLLGDSALYLCASSVGHMNTEAFFGQGTRLTVV.

The rearrangement joins TRBV6-6 to TRBJ2-6; TRBD1 agrees at 7 bases. CDR1 and CDR2 (germline): MNHNY, SVGAGI (reference sequence). The CDR3 totals 15 residues. With V trimmed by 5 bases and J by 1 base, 2 bases remained unmatched. The CDR3 loop is CASSSRGSGANVLTF. For the CDR3, the DNA is TGTGCCAGCAGTAGCAGGGGGTCTGGGGCCAACGTCCTGACTTTC.

This clone has a single count. The chain carries TRBV28 and TRBJ1-2; the D is unclear. CDR1 MDHEN and CDR2 SYDVKM come from the germline V gene. This CDR3 is 13 amino acids long. The V gene lost 5 bases and the J gene lost 8 bases, with 15 bases spanning the gap. Here the CDR3 DNA reads TGTGCCAGCAGTCCACCGGGTAGTTGGGGCTACACCTTC. Translated, it gives CASSPPGSWGYTF.

CDR3 residues: CASSLGLARYEQYF. Here the CDR3 DNA reads TGCGCCAGCAGCCTCGGACTAGCGAGGTACGAGCAGTACTTC. The J gene is TRBJ2-7, the V gene TRBV5-1; 9 bases are shared with TRBD2. The V gene end was trimmed by 4 bases and the J gene end by 4 bases; junction bases not matched to a gene: 6. Germline V gene lookup returns CDR1 SGHRS and CDR2 YFSETQ. CDR3 length equals 14 residues. Complete variable domain (other parts from reference TRBV5-1 and TRBJ2-7): KAGVTQTPRYLIKTRGQQVTLSCSPISGHRSVSWYQQTPGQGLQFLFEYFSETQRNKGNFPGRFSGRQFSNSRSEMNVSTLELGDSALYLCASSLGLARYEQYFGPGTRLTVT.

CDR3 loop: CATSSGQGNDEQFF. DNA for the CDR3: TGTGCCACCAGCAGCGGACAGGGAAATGATGAGCAGTTCTTC. The J gene is TRBJ2-1, the V gene TRBV15, with 8 nucleotides matching TRBD1. V lost 3 bases, J lost 8 bases, and 6 bases stayed unmatched. The CDR3 extends over 14 amino acids. Per germline, CDR1 LNHNV and CDR2 YYDKDF (reference sequence).

CDR3 region: CAWSAPTASRGGYTF. In DNA, the CDR3 is TGTGCCTGGAGTGCCCCAACGGCATCCCGGGGTGGCTACACCTTC. The chain joins TRBV30 to TRBJ1-2, with D unresolved. V was trimmed by 1 base and J by 7 bases, leaving 19 bases between them. CDR1 GTSNPN and CDR2 SVGIG come from the germline V gene (reference sequence). This CDR3 comprises 15 residues.

This chain joins TRBV20-1 and TRBJ1-2; D gene unclear. Germline V gene data show CDR1 as DFQATT and CDR2 as SNEGSKA (reference sequence). The CDR3 sequence is 11 residues long. The ends were cut back, 3 bases at V and 6 bases at J, with 8 bases in the middle. The CDR3 spells CSASRQDGYTF. CDR3 coding DNA: TGCAGTGCTAGTCGCCAGGATGGCTACACCTTC.

The rearrangement uses TRBV29-1 and TRBJ1-1; 9 bases line up with TRBD1. CDR3 size: 13 residues. V trimming: 7 bases; J trimming: 4 bases; junction bases outside the gene matches: 7. Per the germline V gene, CDR1 is SQVTM and CDR2 is ANQGSEA. The CDR3 DNA sequence: TGCAGCGCCACCCGGGACAGGGCCACTGAAGCTTTCTTT. It specifies CSATRDRATEAFF.

This chain links TRBV6-1 with TRBJ1-6; the D is unclear. This CDR3 is 16 amino acids long. The V end lost 2 bases, the J end lost 0 bases, and 8 bases lay between the germline ends. In germline, CDR1 is MNHNS, CDR2 SASEGT. CDR3 residues: CASSENLVSYNSPLHF. In DNA, the CDR3 is TGTGCCAGCAGTGAAAATTTAGTCTCCTATAATTCACCCCTCCACTTT.

With regard to this clone: This sample includes further DNA sequences coding for the same CDR3. The chain combines TRBV19 with TRBJ2-7, with D hard to call. Germline-derived CDR1 and CDR2 are LNHDA and SQIVND (reference sequence). V was shortened by 3 bases and J by 7 bases, with 10 bases between the two germline ends. The CDR3 is made up of 12 amino acids. The CDR3 DNA follows: TGTGCCAGTAGTATTGGCCCCGGGGAGCAGTACTTC. This sequence encodes CASSIGPGEQYF.

As to this clone: Other DNA sequences in the same sample also yield this CDR3. The chain links TRBV11-2 to TRBJ2-5; TRBD2 agrees at 8 bases. The CDR3 sequence is 17 residues long. Losses at the gene ends were 1 base for V and 2 bases for J; bases not matched to a gene: 9. The germline V gene has CDR1 SGHAT and CDR2 FQNNGV. The chain's CDR3 is CASSLVGGPGGQETQYF. CDR3 nucleotide sequence: TGTGCCAGCAGCTTAGTCGGGGGTCCGGGGGGGCAAGAGACCCAGTACTTC.

The genes are TRBV30 and TRBJ2-7; possibly TRBD1 for D (6 bases). Trimming shortened V by 4 bases and J by 0 bases, and 10 bases separated the two germline ends. Germline values: CDR1 GTSNPN, CDR2 SVGIG (reference sequence). The CDR3 spans 13 residues. The DNA for the CDR3 is TGTGCCTGGAATACAGGGTACTCCTACGAGCAGTACTTC. It codes for CAWNTGYSYEQYF.

The table lists this clone with a few counts. The chain joins TRBV7-9 to TRBJ1-4; 9 bases match TRBD1. Germline CDR1 is SEHNR and CDR2 is FQNEAQ (reference sequence). The junction had 1 base not matched to a gene; V was cut back by 4 bases and J by 1 base. CDR3 length: 15 amino acids. The CDR3 loop is CASSSTGGTNEKLFF. Written as DNA, the CDR3 is TGTGCCAGCAGCTCGACAGGGGGAACTAATGAAAAACTGTTTTTT.

This chain connects TRBV5-1 to TRBJ2-7; tentatively, D is TRBD1 (7 bases). Between the trimmed V and J ends, which lost 0 bases and 6 bases, there was a span of 13 bases. Germline V gene sequence: CDR1 SGHRS, CDR2 YFSETQ. This CDR3 contains 14 residues. CDR3 DNA sequence: TGCGCCAGCAGCTTGGGGACCAGGGGGGTCGAGCAGTACTTC. Translated, it gives CASSLGTRGVEQYF.

The V call is TRBV15, the J call TRBJ1-4, with D tentatively TRBD1 (6 bases). Trimming stripped 5 bases from V and 1 base from J, with 8 bases between. The germline gives CDR1 LNHNV, CDR2 YYDKDF (reference sequence). The CDR3 runs 14 residues. The CDR3 DNA is TGTGCCACCAGCTTCAGGGGAACTAATGAAAAACTGTTTTTT. Translating it yields CATSFRGTNEKLFF.

The V and J genes are TRBV27 and TRBJ2-7; tentatively, D is TRBD1 (6 bases). Trimming took off 3 bases at V and 2 bases at J, with 11 bases between the two ends. Germline V lookup: CDR1 MNHEY, CDR2 SMNVEV (reference sequence). The CDR3 is made up of 14 amino acids. CDR3 nucleotides: TGTGCCAGCAGTTTGGAAGGGGGTCCCTACGAGCAGTACTTC. It is translated as CASSLEGGPYEQYF.

This clone was seen only a few times. The V and J genes are TRBV5-1 and TRBJ2-2, with D possibly being TRBD2 (6 bases). Trimming cost V 1 base and J 2 bases, with 12 bases left between them. The V gene's germline CDR1 is SGHRS and CDR2 YFSETQ. The CDR3 length is 16 residues. CDR3 loop: CASSLRTGDNTGELFF. The DNA for the CDR3 is TGCGCCAGCAGCTTGAGGACGGGGGATAACACCGGGGAGCTGTTTTTT.

The V call is TRBV19, the J call TRBJ2-3; 9 bases map to TRBD1. With 6 bases clipped from V and 4 bases from J, the junction kept 5 bases outside the gene matches. CDR1 LNHDA and CDR2 SQIVND come from the germline V gene (reference sequence). The CDR3 totals 14 residues. Here the CDR3 reads CASRDRGAADTQYF. The CDR3 nucleotides are TGTGCCAGTAGGGACAGGGGAGCGGCAGATACGCAGTATTTT.

The chain employs TRBV14 and TRBJ2-3, with TRBD2 as a possible D gene (7 bases). The CDR3 is 18 amino acids. Germline V lookup: CDR1 SGHDN, CDR2 FVKESK. V was clipped by 1 base and J by 2 bases, with 19 bases between them. The CDR3 protein is CASSQVTGGRSFTDTQYF. In DNA form, the CDR3 reads TGTGCCAGCAGCCAAGTAACGGGGGGCCGGAGTTTCACAGATACGCAGTATTTT.

This clone was detected a few times. This chain uses TRBV7-9 with TRBJ1-6; a weak D match, TRBD1 (5 bases). Trimming cost V 3 bases and J 9 bases, with 12 bases left between them. The CDR3 has 14 residues. Germline loops: CDR1 SEHNR, CDR2 FQNEAQ (reference sequence). DNA of the CDR3: TGTGCCAGCAGCTTGGGGGGGTTGACTTCACCCCTCCACTTT. As protein: CASSLGGLTSPLHF.

This chain joins TRBV5-1 and TRBJ2-3; D ambiguous. V lost 3 bases to trimming and J lost 5 bases, with 10 bases between them. Germline-derived CDR1 and CDR2 are SGHRS and YFSETQ. The CDR3 has 13 residues. The CDR3 protein is CASSYLTVDTQYF. The CDR3 region has the DNA TGCGCCAGCAGCTACCTTACGGTAGATACGCAGTATTTT.

Points on this clone: The same CDR3 arises from other DNA sequences in this sample as well. This chain connects TRBV20-1 to TRBJ2-5; D is uncertain. Deletions cut 4 bases from V and 4 bases from J, with 7 bases between. This CDR3 comprises 11 residues. CDR1 is DFQATT, CDR2 SNEGSKA, per germline (reference sequence). Here the CDR3 reads CSATLVETQYF. The DNA of the CDR3 is TGCAGTGCTACACTTGTAGAGACCCAGTACTTC.

This clone was detected a few times. This rearrangement joins TRBV19 to TRBJ1-5; D is ambiguous. Trimming cost V 6 bases and J 3 bases, with 12 bases left between them. CDR1 and CDR2 from the germline V gene are LNHDA and SQIVND (reference sequence). The CDR3 extends over 14 amino acids. CDR3 sequence: CASSLDFDNQPQHF. DNA for the CDR3: TGTGCCAGTAGCTTGGACTTTGACAATCAGCCCCAGCATTTT.

The chain joins TRBV2 to TRBJ1-2; 9 bases are a match to TRBD1. This CDR3 region has 16 residues. CDR1 and CDR2 (germline): SNHLY, FYNNEI. V was pared by 6 bases and J by 4 bases, with 12 bases of the junction left unmatched. The CDR3 DNA reads as TGTGCCAGCAGCCAGACCACAGGGGGCAGCACCTATGGCTACACCTTC. Its translation: CASSQTTGGSTYGYTF.

This clone was picked up a small number of times. The chain employs TRBV18 and TRBJ1-2, with D perhaps TRBD1 (5 bases). Germline V CDR1 and CDR2: KGHSH, LQKENI. CDR3 length: 16 amino acids. The V end was cut by 2 bases, the J end by 3 bases, with 16 bases between. CDR3: CASSPTGGGVDYGYTF. The CDR3 DNA reads TGTGCCAGCTCACCAACCGGCGGGGGAGTCGACTATGGCTACACCTTC.

This rearrangement joins TRBV30 to TRBJ1-6, with D perhaps TRBD1 (5 bases). V dropped 2 bases and J dropped 7 bases, with 15 bases sitting between them. The germline V gene has CDR1 GTSNPN and CDR2 SVGIG (reference sequence). This CDR3 region has 15 residues. Here the CDR3 DNA reads TGTGCCTGGAGTAGGGAGGGACTCGGGAATTCACCCCTCCACTTT. Translating gives CAWSREGLGNSPLHF.

In this sample, this clone turned up once. This rearrangement joins TRBV11-2 to TRBJ1-3; D not certain. Germline V lookup: CDR1 SGHAT, CDR2 FQNNGV. Deletions cut 2 bases from V and 0 bases from J, with 11 bases between. This CDR3 comprises 16 residues. The CDR3 reads CASSLMGALSGNTIYF. In DNA, the CDR3 is TGTGCCAGCAGCTTAATGGGAGCCCTCTCTGGAAACACCATATATTTT.